This T cell receptor beta chain was captured by sequencing in a study of tissue T cells after allogeneic stem cell transplantation. The time point denotes: mouse harvest day 7 after allogeneic transplant. The graft held 10^6 splenic CD5+ T cells and 10^7 T-cell-depleted bone marrow cells. The V gene lost 3 bases and the J gene lost 0 bases, with 7 bases spanning the gap. CDR3 length equals 14 residues. Germline V gene data show CDR1 as SGHSA and CDR2 as FRNQAP. Overall study results and limits: Anatomically similar tissues had similar TCR repertoires within each patient.

Sequenced by immunoSEQ multiplex PCR; TCRdb stores in-frame clones only, minus some. The sample has over 7,000 clones, 40% to 55% seen once. Concerning this clone itself: What it recognizes is unknown. The gene names here belong to mouse. Read sequence stops 1 residue before the CDR3 end, and the germline J gene provides the missing end.

The chain couples TRBV16 to TRBJ2-5; D remains ambiguous. Sequencing input: gut tissue. The source is a female BALB/c mouse given C57BL/6 T cells with graft-versus-host disease after an allogeneic hematopoietic cell transplant. CDR3 sequence reads: CASSFLINQDTQYF. The sequenced CDR3 bases are TGTGCAAGCAGCTTTCTAATTAACCAAGACACCCAGTAC. Variable domain in full (rest from reference TRBV16 and TRBJ2-5): NAGVIQTPRHKVTGKGQEATLWCEPISGHSAVFWYRQTIVQGLEFLTYFRNQAPIDDSGMPKERFSAQMPNQSHSTLKIQSTQPQDSAVYLCASSFLINQDTQYFGPGTRLLVL.